Listed here are 7 T cell receptor beta chains from one sample, sequenced in a study of blood T cell repertoires in COVID-19. The table came from immunoSEQ multiplex PCR; TCRdb's copy has only in-frame clones and leaves some out. Of more than 75,000 clones listed, around nine tenths are singletons. Sequencing was done on a sample of peripheral blood. The receptors originated from a woman older than 75 with acute or convalescent COVID-19.

The rearrangement uses TRBV4-1 and TRBJ1-2; 9 nucleotides match TRBD1. The junction had 13 bases not matched to a gene; V was cut back by 3 bases and J by 5 bases. The germline V gene encodes CDR1 MGHRA and CDR2 YSYEKL. This CDR3 is 17 amino acids long. The CDR3 is CASSHPDRDREGYGYTF. The CDR3 bases are TGCGCCAGCAGCCACCCCGACCGGGACAGGGAAGGGTATGGCTACACCTTC.

The chain employs TRBV27 and TRBJ2-7; 7 nucleotides agree with TRBD2. Germline CDR1 MNHEY, CDR2 SMNVEV (reference sequence). Unmatched junction bases numbered 17, after V lost 1 base and J lost 2 bases. This CDR3 is built from 19 residues. The CDR3 spells CASSLLRLAGVQTPYEQYF. CDR3 bases: TGTGCCAGCAGTTTATTGAGACTAGCAGGCGTCCAAACTCCCTACGAGCAGTACTTC.

The J gene is TRBJ2-3, the V gene TRBV7-3; tentatively, D is TRBD2 (6 bases). The CDR3 sequence is 12 residues long. The germline CDR1 and CDR2 sequences are SGHTA and FQGTGA. V was trimmed by 4 bases and J by 10 bases, leaving 12 bases between them. This chain's CDR3 is CASSYPSEAQYF. The CDR3 DNA follows: TGTGCCAGCAGCTACCCTAGCGAGGCGCAGTATTTT. Full variable domain (remainder filled in from reference TRBV7-3 and TRBJ2-3): GAGVSQTPSNKVTEKGKYVELRCDPISGHTALYWYRQSLGQGPEFLIYFQGTGAADDSGLPNDRFFAVRPEGSVSTLKIQRTERGDSAVYLCASSYPSEAQYFGPGTRLTVL.

The chain couples TRBV11-3 to TRBJ2-1; perhaps TRBD1 as D (6 bases). Germline assignment: CDR1 SGHNT and CDR2 YENEEA. Trimming cost V 1 base and J 9 bases, with 13 bases left between them. The CDR3 is 14 residues long. The DNA of the CDR3 is TGTGCCAGCAGCTTAGGGGCAGGGGTACCTGAGCAGTTCTTC. Residues: CASSLGAGVPEQFF.

The chain combines TRBV7-8 with TRBJ2-1; D uncertain. Trimming took off 1 base at V and 4 bases at J, with 11 bases between the two ends. The CDR3 runs to 15 residues. CDR1 and CDR2 from the germline V gene are SGHVS and FQNEAQ. The CDR3 loop reads CASSLGQKSYNEQFF. In nucleotides, the CDR3 is TGTGCCAGCAGCTTAGGCCAGAAGTCGTACAATGAGCAGTTCTTC.

The V and J genes are TRBV14 and TRBJ1-2; TRBD1 matches 11 bases. Germline trimming cut 0 bases from V and 7 bases from J; bases unmatched to any gene: 7. The CDR3 sequence is 16 residues long. CDR1 is SGHDN, CDR2 FVKESK, per germline. The chain's CDR3 is CASSQDLRTGGGGYTF. The CDR3 DNA reads as TGTGCCAGCAGCCAAGATCTCAGGACAGGGGGCGGTGGCTACACCTTC.

This sequence joins TRBV5-8 and TRBJ1-6; 7 bases are a match to TRBD1. Trimming took 0 bases from V and 7 from J; bases not matched to a gene: 7. The CDR3 has 16 residues. Germline lookup yields CDR1 SGHTS and CDR2 YDEGEE. The CDR3 bases are TGTGCCAGCAGCTTGGGACAGGGTGTTGGAAATTCACCCCTCCACTTT. Translated, it gives CASSLGQGVGNSPLHF.